The present T cell receptor beta chain was sequenced within a study of vaccination effects on CD4 cells after COVID-19. The overall study: Each participant was administered two doses of either the BNT162b2 or the mRNA-1273 vaccine. Study observations and caveats: Infection-derived and vaccine-derived clones contracted markedly late after vaccination. Common cold coronavirus cross-reactivity was shown by only 1 of 255 vaccine-induced clones in healthy vaccinees.

Under the ViraFEST assay, PBMC were stimulated with viral peptide pools so that antigen-specific CD4+ T cells expanded. Sequencing was performed afterwards. At the end of approximately 10 days of culture, CD4+ T cells were isolated. Prior SARS-CoV-2 infection was absent in the vaccine recipients, as shown by negative nucleocapsid antibodies. Each culture had half its medium swapped for IL-2 medium on days 3 and 7. CDR3 length: 13 amino acids. Trimming took 4 bases from V and 8 from J, leaving 17 bases between them. From germline, CDR1 is GTSNPN and CDR2 SVGIG (reference sequence). On this clone itself: Its specificity is unknown.

TCRdb keeps only in-frame clones here, not all; method: immunoSEQ multiplex PCR. The sample consists of about 73,000 clones, about 70% of them appearing once. The sequence came from a human donor who received a COVID-19 vaccine. The sequencing here drew on CD4+ T cells from PBMCs cultured with HCoV-NL63 spike peptides, taken before COVID-19 vaccination. V is TRBV30 and J is TRBJ1-2, with D uncertain. CDR3 coding DNA: TGTGCCTGGAATTCCGCTGGTTTCTCGGGCTACACCTTC. Amino acid sequence: CAWNSAGFSGYTF.